Described below is a single T cell receptor beta chain sequence and its context. Antigen specificity is unknown. Combining a sample-barcoded 5' primer with a J-beta primer mix, a second PCR ran for roughly 7 to 11 cycles. Every cDNA molecule bore a tag from a template-switch adaptor containing 12 random nucleotides. TCRdb itself ran the 5' RACE reads through MiXCR, one entry per CDR3 protein. The sample contains fewer than 750,000 distinct CDR3 sequences, about 45% of which appear only once. These data belong to a study of blood T cells in healthy people across ages. Caucasian individuals from Russia who were healthy and aged about 6 to 100 acted as donors. The total RNA that was extracted per sample amounted to at least 5 micrograms. Germline V CDR1 and CDR2: LGHNA, YNFKEQ. This CDR3 region has 14 residues. Trimming shortened V by 0 bases and J by 6 bases, and 11 bases separated the two germline ends.

Study-wide points: The study found more naive CD4+ cells and higher diversity in long-lived than aged donors.

J is TRBJ1-1 and V is TRBV4-2; no firm D call. Sequences were obtained from blood. The sequence came from a man older than 75 in good health. The CDR3 DNA is TGTGCCAGCAGCCAAGAACAAGGGTTCTCTGAAGCTTTCTTT. Translation gives CASSQEQGFSEAFF.